These T cell receptor beta chains were read from a single sample in a study of CD4 T cells in relation to SARS-CoV-2 and coronaviruses. Assay used: immunoSEQ multiplex PCR; TCRdb lists only in-frame clones, some missing. The sample contains about 36,000 clones, around 77% of which appear only once. No antigen has been assigned to these receptors. Sequenced: memory CD4+ T cells from PBMCs, cultured in vitro. The receptors stem from an adult with COVID-19. The conserved cysteine and the conserved F or W are not part of the CDR3 here. The order of the fields is V gene, J gene, CDR3 length, CDR3 protein.

>TRBV28|TRBJ1-1|9
ASSLDRVAF
>TRBV5-1|TRBJ2-1|15
ASSLAAQGALYNEQF
>TRBV6-6|TRBJ1-6|12
ASSYHPYNSPLH
>TRBV6-6|TRBJ2-5|11
ASSSGIKETQY
>TRBV18|TRBJ1-1|13
ASSPGRQANTEAF
>TRBV5-8|TRBJ2-7|13
ASSLDIREGHEQY
>TRBV11-1|TRBJ1-2|11
ASSLDGRPGYT
>TRBV28|TRBJ2-5|13
ASSPGQGSWETQY
>TRBV4-1|TRBJ2-4|13
ASSFLALAKNIQY
>TRBV5-1|TRBJ2-3|13
ASSSEAASRDTQY
>TRBV19|TRBJ2-7|13
ASSTRATATYEQY
>TRBV28|TRBJ2-7|12
ASSQRPKLGEQY
>TRBV4-2|TRBJ2-5|12
ASSQGGGLETQY
>TRBV5-1|TRBJ2-2|14
ASSGGDRGDTGELF
>TRBV5-1|TRBJ1-6|13
ASSLLQGGNSPLH
>TRBV5-4|TRBJ2-1|12
ASSPRDGRNEQF
>TRBV6-5|TRBJ1-5|13
ASSRGQASNQPQH
>TRBV5-5|TRBJ1-4|14
ASRRQGAWSNEKLF
>TRBV10-3|TRBJ2-5|8
AGSQETQY
>TRBV9|TRBJ2-2|14
ASSGPSGSAAGELF
>TRBV7-2|TRBJ2-2|12
ASSLAQLSGELF
>TRBV5-5|TRBJ1-4|13
ASSSANRVDEKLF
>TRBV28|TRBJ2-1|13
ASSKRTSAYNEQF
>TRBV7-3|TRBJ2-1|9
ASSRGYEQF